This TCR beta chain was documented in a study of blood T cell repertoires in COVID-19. Study summary: Whether acute or convalescent, the COVID-19 samples came from the United States, Italy and Spain. T cells, B-cell-depleted T cells, or PBMCs supplied cDNA or gDNA.

Source study methods: The assay estimated nucleated cells by amplifying reference gene primers. This table comes from immunoSEQ multiplex PCR, and its TCRdb copy is limited to in-frame clones, with some not included. V, J and clone size were drawn from that table, and D and trimming were deduced from the DNA. The table lists approximately 320,000 clones, 65% to 90% of them singletons. Deletions cut 5 bases from V and 4 bases from J, with 5 bases between. This CDR3 is built from 12 residues. CDR1 KGHDR and CDR2 SFDVKD come from the germline V gene. The table lists this clone with a count of one. Sequencing input: peripheral blood. The sequence was obtained from a human donor in a cohort sampled during active COVID-19. V usage is TRBV24-1 and J usage is TRBJ1-5, with D uncertain. CDR3 amino acids: CATSARNQPQHF. Here the CDR3 DNA reads TGTGCCACCAGTGCGAGAAATCAGCCCCAGCATTTT.